This T cell receptor (beta chain) comes out of a study of response to subunit inactivated influenza vaccine. Points from the study as a whole: The authors suggested that few new T cells are recruited per seasonal influenza vaccination.

This clonotype was observed a few times. Its specificity is not known. The V gene lost 1 base and the J gene lost 3 bases, with 10 bases spanning the gap. The CDR3 spans 14 residues. Per the germline V gene, CDR1 is LGHNA and CDR2 is YSLEER. TCRdb itself ran the RT-PCR reads through MiXCR, one entry per CDR3 protein. The sample holds a few hundred thousand distinct CDR3 sequences, about 14% seen once. V and J are TRBV4-3 and TRBJ2-7; D possibly corresponds to TRBD1 (5 bases). The source of this sequence is a man between 45 and 60 years old who received an inactivated influenza vaccine. The specimen was PBMCs from blood, collected approximately 13 days after vaccination. The CDR3 is CASSQGTQFYEQYF. CDR3 nucleotides: TGCGCCAGCAGCCAAGGGACACAGTTCTACGAGCAGTACTTC.